These T cell receptor beta chains were read from a single sample in a study of blood T cell repertoires in COVID-19. TCRdb's table, derived via immunoSEQ multiplex PCR, lists solely in-frame clones and lacks some. The sample holds around 100,000 clones, roughly 87% seen once. The sequenced sample consisted of peripheral blood. The receptors originated from a man aged 25-40 years in a cohort sampled during active COVID-19. Both conserved end residues are part of each CDR3. The D gene is left open where the match is weak. Some rows mark clone size as missing; the rest say once, few, many or name a class of expanded clone.

d_gene,abundance,v_gene,j_gene,CDR3aa,CDR3nt
TRBD2,NA,TRBV6-1,TRBJ2-1,CASRENPLAGALNEQFF,TGTGCCAGCAGAGAAAATCCGCTAGCGGGGGCTCTCAATGAGCAGTTCTTC
TRBD1,NA,TRBV6-5,TRBJ1-2,CASSNRDRDHYGYTF,TGTGCCAGCAGTAACCGGGACAGAGATCACTATGGCTACACCTTC
NA,NA,TRBV7-8,TRBJ1-5,CASSPQGRQPQHF,TGTGCCAGCAGCCCCCAGGGGCGGCAGCCCCAGCATTTT
NA,NA,TRBV10-1,TRBJ1-2,CASSQGSGQNYGYTF,TGCGCCAGCAGCCAAGGATCAGGCCAAAACTATGGCTACACCTTC
NA,NA,TRBV5-5,TRBJ1-4,CASSRRGGGEKLFF,TGTGCCAGCAGCCGGCGGGGAGGTGGGGAAAAACTGTTTTTT
NA,few,TRBV4-3,TRBJ1-5,CASSQVSGGGQPQHF,TGCGCCAGCAGCCAAGTTTCTGGGGGAGGCCAGCCCCAGCATTTT
NA,NA,TRBV21-1,TRBJ1-6,CASSKSRGPYNSPLHF,TGTGCCAGCAGCAAAAGTAGAGGTCCCTATAATTCACCCCTCCACTTT
NA,NA,TRBV7-9,TRBJ1-2,CASSTPNNYGYTF,TGTGCCAGCAGCACACCCAATAACTATGGCTACACCTTC
TRBD2,once,TRBV7-3,TRBJ2-3,CASSTGTSGGTQYF,TGTGCCAGCAGCACCGGGACTAGCGGGGGTACGCAGTATTTT
TRBD2,NA,TRBV11-3,TRBJ2-1,CASSSFSGGVFNEQFF,TGTGCCAGCAGCTCCTTTAGCGGGGGGGTTTTCAATGAGCAGTTCTTC
NA,NA,TRBV7-9,TRBJ1-2,CASSLGGANYGYTF,TGTGCCAGCAGCTTAGGGGGGGCTAACTATGGCTACACCTTC
NA,NA,TRBV5-1,TRBJ2-7,CASSTGQYEQYF,TGCGCCAGCAGCACCGGACAGTACGAGCAGTACTTC
NA,NA,TRBV28,TRBJ1-1,CASSSQSMPSTEAFF,TGTGCCAGCAGTTCTCAGTCCATGCCCAGCACTGAAGCTTTCTTT
TRBD1,NA,TRBV11-2,TRBJ1-2,CASSLAGGLNYGYTF,TGTGCCAGCAGCTTAGCAGGGGGATTGAACTATGGCTACACCTTC
NA,once,TRBV10-3,TRBJ2-2,CAISPAGANTGELFF,TGTGCCATCAGTCCCGCGGGGGCCAACACCGGGGAGCTGTTTTTT
NA,NA,TRBV19,TRBJ1-3,CASRAYHVLGNTIYF,TGTGCCAGTAGAGCTTATCACGTACTTGGAAACACCATATATTTT
TRBD1,once,TRBV5-4,TRBJ2-7,CASSWGGGQGAYEQYF,TGTGCCAGCAGCTGGGGAGGAGGACAGGGTGCCTACGAGCAGTACTTC
NA,NA,TRBV9,TRBJ2-7,CASSPYSGAYEQYF,TGTGCCAGCAGCCCCTATTCCGGGGCCTACGAGCAGTACTTC
TRBD1,NA,TRBV3-1/TRBV3-2,TRBJ2-1,CASGGRRAQGVNEQFF,TGTGCCAGTGGCGGCCGGCGGGCCCAGGGGGTAAATGAGCAGTTCTTC
NA,once,TRBV6-5,TRBJ2-7,CASSYSGRKDHEQYF,TGTGCCAGCAGTTACTCGGGGCGGAAGGACCACGAGCAGTACTTC
NA,NA,TRBV19,TRBJ1-4,CASSIRTRGLNEKLFF,TGTGCCAGTAGTATACGCACCAGGGGCCTAAATGAAAAACTGTTTTTT
TRBD1,NA,TRBV18,TRBJ1-6,CASSPLGGGDSPLHF,TGTGCCAGCTCACCACTAGGAGGGGGCGATTCACCCCTCCACTTT
NA,NA,TRBV21-1,TRBJ2-7,CASSRPGTGSPEQYF,TGTGCCAGCAGCAGGCCCGGGACAGGTTCCCCCGAGCAGTACTTC
NA,NA,TRBV5-1,TRBJ2-3,CASSPLTGTDTQYF,TGCGCCAGCAGCCCACTAACAGGTACAGATACGCAGTATTTT
TRBD1,NA,TRBV5-6,TRBJ2-3,CASSRTGEGRTDTQYF,TGTGCCAGCAGCCGGACAGGGGAGGGGCGCACAGATACGCAGTATTTT
NA,NA,TRBV27,TRBJ2-7,CASSRRTATYEQYF,TGTGCCAGCAGTCGAAGGACAGCAACCTACGAGCAGTACTTC
NA,once,TRBV6-5,TRBJ2-3,CASRLRVTSTDTQYF,TGTGCCAGCAGGCTCAGGGTAACTAGCACAGATACGCAGTATTTT
NA,NA,TRBV7-2,TRBJ2-2,CASSELPSGVGGELFF,TGTGCCAGCAGCGAGCTCCCCTCCGGTGTTGGCGGGGAGCTGTTTTTT
NA,NA,TRBV12-3/TRBV12-4,TRBJ1-3,CANSSGGNTIYF,TGTGCCAACAGTTCCGGTGGAAACACCATATATTTT
NA,NA,TRBV9,TRBJ2-7,CASSVDKGNEQYF,TGTGCCAGCAGCGTAGATAAGGGGAACGAGCAGTACTTC
NA,NA,TRBV7-9,TRBJ1-1,CASSVDTNTEAFF,TGTGCCAGCAGCGTTGACACGAACACTGAAGCTTTCTTT
TRBD1,NA,TRBV27,TRBJ1-2,CASSPLDRDYGYTF,TGTGCCAGCAGTCCATTGGACAGGGACTATGGCTACACCTTC
NA,NA,TRBV7-9,TRBJ1-2,CASSLRIANYGYTF,TGTGCCAGCAGCTTACGCATAGCTAACTATGGCTACACCTTC
TRBD1,NA,TRBV2,TRBJ2-7,CASRTDFRPGTANYEQYF,TGTGCCAGCAGGACGGACTTCCGACCCGGGACAGCAAACTACGAGCAGTACTTC
TRBD1,NA,TRBV18,TRBJ1-5,CASSPETGSRQPQHF,TGTGCCAGCTCACCAGAGACAGGGTCTCGGCAGCCCCAGCATTTT
NA,NA,TRBV28,TRBJ2-3,CASSFQAGTWDTDTQYF,TGTGCCAGCAGCTTTCAAGCCGGGACATGGGACACAGATACGCAGTATTTT
TRBD2,NA,TRBV7-3,TRBJ2-1,CASSQLAGGHNEQFF,TGTGCCAGCAGCCAACTAGCGGGGGGGCACAATGAGCAGTTCTTC